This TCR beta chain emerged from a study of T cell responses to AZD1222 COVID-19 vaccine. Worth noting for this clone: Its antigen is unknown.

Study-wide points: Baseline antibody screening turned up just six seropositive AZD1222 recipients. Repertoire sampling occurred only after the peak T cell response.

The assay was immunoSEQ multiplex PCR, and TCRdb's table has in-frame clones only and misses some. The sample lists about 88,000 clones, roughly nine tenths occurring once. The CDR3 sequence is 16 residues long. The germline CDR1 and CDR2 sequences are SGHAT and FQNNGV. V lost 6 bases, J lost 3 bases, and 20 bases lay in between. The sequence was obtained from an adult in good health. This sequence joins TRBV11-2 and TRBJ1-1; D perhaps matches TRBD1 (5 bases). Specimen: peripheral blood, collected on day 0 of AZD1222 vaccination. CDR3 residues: CASRSVRGRLDTEAFF. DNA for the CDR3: TGTGCCAGCAGATCCGTTCGGGGACGCTTGGACACTGAAGCTTTCTTT.